This TCR beta chain was identified in a study of cytomegalovirus exposure and HLA in healthy donors. Points on this clone: Antigen: not known.

PCR amplification relied on 60 Vbeta primers (plus 13 Jbeta primers). The method was immunoSEQ multiplex PCR; TCRdb's version includes in-frame clones alone and lacks a portion of them. The sample holds 110,000 to 150,000 clones, about 71% seen once. This CDR3 has 15 amino acids. J gave up 3 bases and V 2 bases, and 3 bases lay outside the gene matches. Per germline, CDR1 SGHRS and CDR2 YFSETQ. The study's findings and limits: Accurate HLA-A and HLA-B prediction from TCR beta sequences was reported for most subjects.

The sample comprised PBMCs. This TCR derives from a woman aged 55-70 years in good health and CMV-seropositive. The chain links TRBV5-1 to TRBJ1-1; 11 nucleotides agree with TRBD1. The CDR3, as DNA: TGCGCCAGCAGCTTAGGGACAGGGGGACACACTGAAGCTTTCTTT. Translating it yields CASSLGTGGHTEAFF.